This T cell receptor beta chain originates from a study of metastatic and nonmetastatic thyroid tumors. This clone counts as medium-sized. Antigen specificity is unknown. In the study's own analysis: Built for papillary thyroid cancer, a distant-metastasis classifier drew on CDR3 differences across clinicopathological groups. TCRdb re-analyzed the PCR reads using MiXCR. TCRdb assigned the V and J calls; the authors' analysis was not used. This sample has approximately 25,000 clones, with about 20% found just once. CDR1 MGHRA and CDR2 YSYEKL come from the germline V gene. Trimming pared 6 bases from V and 9 bases from J, leaving 23 bases between. This CDR3 spans 15 amino acids. Whole-study results and caveats: It was reportedly found that TCR beta diversity was significantly higher in malignant thyroid tumors than in benign nodules, a difference seen in both blood and tumor samples.

Until they underwent thyroid surgery, no patient had received any treatment. The sequence was obtained from a male donor with papillary thyroid cancer or a benign thyroid nodule (not recorded which). Some clones in this sample may be carry-over from other donors' samples. This sequence joins TRBV4-1 and TRBJ1-2; D may be TRBD1 (5 bases). Sequenced sample: blood. The chain's CDR3 is CASSPTPDSSQRYTF. CDR3 DNA sequence: TGCGCCAGCAGTCCAACTCCTGACAGCTCACAGCGCTACACCTTC.